Following are 10 T cell receptor beta chains from one sample sequenced in a study of technical replicates of blood from a few donors. TCRdb keeps only in-frame clones here, not all; method: immunoSEQ multiplex PCR. The repertoire holds tens of thousands of clones, approximately 90% seen once, with 0.27% in the top ten. The sequenced sample consisted of T cells isolated from PBMCs. The receptors originated from a human donor in good health.

About this clone: The conserved phenylalanine or tryptophan is not found at the CDR3 terminus, so this likely reflects a read error. Because the CDR3's place on the DNA is in doubt, the DNA is left out and the CDR3 is given as listed by TCRdb. V and J are TRBV6-1 and TRBJ1-2; the table's D call, TRBD1, was not checked against the DNA. The CDR3 spans 14 amino acids, including both terminal residues. Germline V gene lookup returns CDR1 MNHNS and CDR2 SASEGT. The CDR3 here is CASSEIPPRQGLFI.

This clone was seen just once. This chain links TRBV7-6 with TRBJ2-2; 12 bases fit TRBD2. V was clipped by 5 bases and J by 5 bases; unmatched bases: 9. From germline, CDR1 is SGHVS and CDR2 FNYEAQ. This CDR3 spans 17 amino acids. The CDR3 nucleotides are TGTGCCAGCAGCCCCCGGACTAGCGGGACGCGGACCGGGGAGCTGTTTTTT. This gives the protein CASSPRTSGTRTGELFF.

The chain combines TRBV6-4 with TRBJ1-2, with D possibly matching TRBD1 (5 bases). This CDR3 comprises 13 residues. Germline V gives CDR1 MRHNA, CDR2 SNTAGT. Trimming stripped 0 bases from V and 7 bases from J, with 9 bases between. CDR3 protein: CASSDSAGFGYTF. CDR3 DNA: TGTGCCAGCAGTGACTCGGCAGGGTTTGGCTACACCTTC.

This sequence joins TRBV5-1 and TRBJ2-1; 7 nucleotides line up with TRBD2. This CDR3 has 15 amino acids. CDR1 and CDR2 from the germline V gene are SGHRS and YFSETQ. V was pared by 6 bases and J by 5 bases, with 11 bases of the junction left unmatched. The CDR3 nucleotides read TGCGCCAGCAATACGGGGGGTTTCGGCAACAATGAGCAGTTCTTC. Amino acids: CASNTGGFGNNEQFF.

This sequence joins TRBV28 and TRBJ2-1; maybe TRBD2 (7 bases). V was pared by 1 base and J by 6 bases, with 10 bases between. Germline V gene lookup returns CDR1 MDHEN and CDR2 SYDVKM. The CDR3 consists of 14 residues. CDR3 in amino acids: CASSLLGGGNEQFF. As DNA, the CDR3 is TGTGCCAGCAGTTTATTAGGGGGGGGCAATGAGCAGTTCTTC.

V and J are TRBV11-3 and TRBJ2-1; no clear D gene. Trimming stripped 5 bases from V and 3 bases from J, with 14 bases between. The CDR3 covers 15 residues. Germline V gene lookup returns CDR1 SGHNT and CDR2 YENEEA. This CDR3 reads CASSPTGLLYNEQFF. The CDR3 DNA reads as TGTGCCAGCAGCCCAACGGGTCTCCTCTACAATGAGCAGTTCTTC.

This clone is a singleton in its sample. This sequence joins TRBV2 and TRBJ2-1; 7 bases are shared with TRBD1. Per germline, CDR1 SNHLY and CDR2 FYNNEI. The CDR3 extends over 15 amino acids. The V segment lost 9 bases and the J segment 1 base; nucleotides outside the gene matches: 9. CDR3 coding DNA: TGTGCCAGTAAACCCCGGGACAGATCCTACAATGAGCAGTTCTTC. Translated, it gives CASKPRDRSYNEQFF.

The rearrangement joins TRBV5-4 to TRBJ2-3; 11 bases are a match to TRBD2. Germline CDR1 and CDR2: SGHNT and YYREEE (reference sequence). V lost 4 bases to trimming and J lost 1 base; unmatched junction nucleotides: 2. The CDR3 contains 15 residues. The CDR3 coding sequence is TGTGCCAGCAGCGTAGCGGGAGGGCGCACAGATACGCAGTATTTT. Translated, it gives CASSVAGGRTDTQYF.

J is TRBJ2-5 and V is TRBV7-6; TRBD2 is a possible D gene (6 bases). Per the germline V gene, CDR1 is SGHVS and CDR2 is FNYEAQ. Trimming stripped 2 bases from V and 5 bases from J, with 18 bases between. This CDR3 is 16 amino acids long. CDR3 DNA sequence: TGTGCCAGCAGCTTAACTAGTGGAGGGGCCGCTGAGACCCAGTACTTC. Translating gives CASSLTSGGAAETQYF.

CDR3 protein: CASSEGTSGRANEQFF. CDR3 nucleotide sequence: TGTGCCAGCAGTGAAGGGACTAGCGGGAGGGCCAATGAGCAGTTCTTC. The rearrangement links TRBV2 to TRBJ2-1; 15 nucleotides line up with TRBD2. CDR3 length: 16 amino acids. The germline V gene encodes CDR1 SNHLY and CDR2 FYNNEI. Trimming at V came to 1 base and at J to 6 bases, leaving 1 base not matched to a gene. Full variable domain (rest looked up from reference TRBV2 and TRBJ2-1): EPEVTQTPSHQVTQMGQEVILRCVPISNHLYFYWYRQILGQKVEFLVSFYNNEISEKSEIFDDQFSVERPDGSNFTLKIRSTKLEDSAMYFCASSEGTSGRANEQFFGPGTRLTVL.